This T cell receptor beta chain derives from a study of cytomegalovirus exposure and HLA in healthy donors. This CDR3 is built from 14 residues. Unmatched junction bases numbered 5, after V lost 3 bases and J lost 9 bases. Germline V gene lookup returns CDR1 KGHSH and CDR2 LQKENI. Vbeta (60) and Jbeta (13) primers were used in the PCR. Sequenced by immunoSEQ multiplex PCR; TCRdb stores in-frame clones only, minus some. The repertoire holds tens of thousands of clones, with 66% as singletons. As concerns this clone: The antigen is unknown. Other DNA sequences from this sample encode an identical CDR3 as well.

Study-level findings and limits: A missense DCLRE1C variant was associated with V- and J-gene trimming of TCR beta chains in a later analysis, and an independent cohort replicated the association.

Sequenced sample: PBMCs. The TCR originated in a man aged 35 to 55 in good health and CMV-seropositive. The chain couples TRBV18 to TRBJ1-6; 7 bases fit TRBD1. The CDR3 bases are TGTGCCAGCTCACCCACAGGGGCAAGTTCACCCCTCCACTTT. This translates into CASSPTGASSPLHF.